The entry that follows covers one T cell receptor beta chain sequence. This record belongs to a study of vaccination and CD4 T cells after COVID-19. The sample's time point: late sampling 161 to 241 days after vaccination in a few convalescent patients. This CDR3 is built from 13 residues. Germline CDR1 is DFQATT and CDR2 is SNEGSKA (reference sequence). Trimming pared 1 base from V and 3 bases from J, leaving 7 bases between. Using its own MiXCR run on the PCR reads, TCRdb lists one record per CDR3 protein. The sample shows about 33,000 distinct CDR3 sequences, around 35% of them seen only once. This chain links TRBV20-1 with TRBJ1-5; TRBD1 is a possible D gene (5 bases). This clonotype originated in a human donor who had recovered from COVID-19. The sample here was CD4+ T cells from blood, taken about 7 months after SARS-CoV-2 vaccination. The DNA for the CDR3 is TGCAGTGCTAGAGGGGACCCCAATCAGCCCCAGCATTTT. Translating it yields CSARGDPNQPQHF.